These 17 T cell receptor beta chains originate from one sample sequenced in a study of shared clonotypes between healthy human individuals. Sequencing used immunoSEQ multiplex PCR; TCRdb keeps in-frame clones, though not all of them. Of approximately 840,000 clones listed, 90% to 98% were seen once; the top ten hold less than 0.25%. Naive CD8 cells lacked CD45RO, underwent positive selection for CCR7 and left out terminally differentiated effector memory CD45RA+ cells. Specimen: naive CD8+ T cells sorted from blood. The receptors derive from a young man in good health.

The chain is built from TRBV9 and TRBJ2-3, with 7 nucleotides matching TRBD2. From germline, CDR1 is SGDLS and CDR2 YYNGEE. This CDR3 is 16 amino acids long. J was trimmed by 0 bases and V by 4 bases; bases with no gene match: 8. In DNA form, the CDR3 reads TGTGCCAGCAGCTCTTACCGGGACTACAGCACAGATACGCAGTATTTT. This translates into CASSSYRDYSTDTQYF.

V is TRBV7-9 and J is TRBJ1-2, with D unclear. Trimming pared 10 bases from V and 2 bases from J, leaving 17 bases between. Germline loops: CDR1 SEHNR, CDR2 FQNEAQ (reference sequence). The CDR3 runs 14 residues. The CDR3 protein is CATHLPTDNYGYTF. DNA of the CDR3: TGTGCCACTCACCTCCCGACCGACAACTATGGCTACACCTTC.

The chain is built from TRBV11-3 and TRBJ2-1, with TRBD1 identical over 9 bases. CDR1 is SGHNT and CDR2 is YENEEA in the germline V gene. There are 16 residues in the CDR3. V was clipped by 4 bases and J by 9 bases; unmatched bases: 13. The CDR3 loop is CASSSSGQGSWAEQFF. DNA for the CDR3: TGTGCCAGCAGCTCCTCGGGACAGGGCAGTTGGGCTGAGCAGTTCTTC.

As regards this clone: The identical CDR3 is also encoded by other nucleotide sequences in the sample. The chain joins TRBV2 to TRBJ2-7; D ambiguous. Germline assignment: CDR1 SNHLY and CDR2 FYNNEI. V shed 4 bases and J shed 4 bases, with 5 bases lying between them. CDR3 size: 11 residues. CDR3 loop: CASSGSYEQYF. The CDR3 nucleotides are TGTGCCAGCAGTGGATCTTACGAGCAGTACTTC.

The chain has TRBV9 and TRBJ2-2; D unclear. The V and J ends lost 5 bases and 10 bases respectively, with 6 bases between them. In germline, CDR1 is SGDLS, CDR2 YYNGEE. The CDR3 runs 10 residues. The CDR3 reads CASRGKELFF. The CDR3 region has the DNA TGTGCCAGCAGGGGAAAGGAGCTGTTTTTT.

The genes are TRBV6-5 and TRBJ1-4, with D unclear. The ends were cut back, 4 bases at V and 8 bases at J, with 14 bases in the middle. This CDR3 spans 14 amino acids. Germline V gene sequence: CDR1 MNHEY, CDR2 SVGAGI. The CDR3 reads CASSSLSAGEKLFF. The CDR3 DNA is TGTGCCAGCAGTTCCCTCTCCGCGGGGGAAAAACTGTTTTTT.

The chain combines TRBV23-1 with TRBJ2-3, with no clear D. TRBV23-1 is given ORF status, its function remaining uncertain. V shed 0 bases and J shed 6 bases, with 13 bases lying between them. There are 15 residues in the CDR3. CDR3: CASSQSIRAPDTQYF. For the CDR3, the DNA is TGCGCCAGCAGTCAATCGATACGCGCACCTGATACGCAGTATTTT.

The gene calls are TRBV7-2 and TRBJ1-5, with D unclear. Looked up from germline, CDR1 is SGHTA and CDR2 is FQGNSA. V was clipped by 5 bases and J by 0 bases, with 17 bases between them. This CDR3 has 17 amino acids. The DNA of the CDR3 is TGTGCCAGCAGCCTCAACGCCTGGGGTTTTAGCAATCAGCCCCAGCATTTT. Encoded protein: CASSLNAWGFSNQPQHF.

The chain combines TRBV4-1 with TRBJ2-7; TRBD2 matches at 7 bases. This CDR3 spans 17 amino acids. Germline V gene sequence: CDR1 MGHRA, CDR2 YSYEKL. J gave up 6 bases and V 1 base, and 15 bases lay outside the gene matches. In DNA, the CDR3 is TGCGCCAGCAGCCAAGGAACCCCGGGAGGCCTTGGTTTCGAGCAGTACTTC. Translating gives CASSQGTPGGLGFEQYF.

For the CDR3, the DNA is TGTGCCAGCAGCGGTTGGGTCTCCTACGAGCAGTACTTC. This translates into CASSGWVSYEQYF. The genes are TRBV6-1 and TRBJ2-7, with D unclear. The CDR3 totals 13 residues. Germline V gene data show CDR1 as MNHNS and CDR2 as SASEGT. The ends were cut back, 6 bases at V and 0 bases at J, with 9 bases in the middle.

Worth noting for this clone: Other nucleotide sequences from this sample produce the same CDR3. This chain joins TRBV27 and TRBJ2-7; the match to TRBD2 covers 14 bases. Trimming cost V 8 bases and J 2 bases; bases outside gene matches: 2. Germline CDR1 and CDR2: MNHEY and SMNVEV (reference sequence). The CDR3 spans 14 residues. The CDR3 nucleotides are TGTGCCAGCCGGGGACTAGCGGGGGCCTACGAGCAGTACTTC. Encoded protein: CASRGLAGAYEQYF.

A remark on this clone: The sample holds other DNA sequences that translate to the same CDR3. V usage is TRBV10-1 and J usage is TRBJ2-7, with TRBD2 as a possible D gene (5 bases). Germline CDR1 is WNHNN and CDR2 is SYGVQD (reference sequence). Trimming removed 6 bases from V and 2 bases from J, with 8 bases in between. The CDR3 spans 12 residues. CDR3 bases: TGCGCCAGCAGCGAGGGCCCCTACGAGCAGTACTTC. Amino acid sequence: CASSEGPYEQYF.

V is TRBV19 and J is TRBJ2-5; 11 bases are a match to TRBD2. The CDR3 contains 15 residues. The junction had 5 bases not matched to a gene; V was cut back by 7 bases and J by 1 base. CDR1 and CDR2 (germline): LNHDA, SQIVND (reference sequence). Here the CDR3 DNA reads TGTGCCAGTAACACTCTAGCGGGAGGCCAAGAGACCCAGTACTTC. Protein product: CASNTLAGGQETQYF.

This chain links TRBV18 with TRBJ2-1, with 11 positions matching TRBD2. In germline, CDR1 is KGHSH, CDR2 LQKENI. Trimming took 3 bases from V and 7 from J; bases not matched to a gene: 14. CDR3 length equals 18 residues. The chain's CDR3 is CASSPQKLGLAGANEQFF. The CDR3 nucleotides are TGTGCCAGCTCACCTCAGAAACTAGGACTAGCGGGTGCGAATGAGCAGTTCTTC.

The table lists this clone with a few counts. The chain carries TRBV5-4 and TRBJ1-2; 8 bases are a match to TRBD1. The J segment lost 1 base and the V segment lost 3 bases, leaving 8 bases of the junction unmatched. The CDR3 runs to 16 residues. Germline CDR1 reads SGHNT; CDR2 reads YYREEE (reference sequence). The CDR3 region is CASSSVTGQVNYGYTF. CDR3 nucleotide sequence: TGTGCCAGCAGCTCGGTAACGGGACAGGTTAACTATGGCTACACCTTC. Looking up the rest from reference TRBV5-4 and TRBJ1-2 gives the full variable domain: ETGVTQSPTHLIKTRGQQVTLRCSSQSGHNTVSWYQQALGQGPQFIFQYYREEENGRGNFPPRFSGLQFPNYSSELNVNALELDDSALYLCASSSVTGQVNYGYTFGSGTRLTVV.

The rearrangement links TRBV15 to TRBJ2-2; 10 bases fit TRBD1. Trimming removed 3 bases from V and 4 bases from J; junction bases left unmatched: 2. The germline gives CDR1 LNHNV, CDR2 YYDKDF (reference sequence). The CDR3 length is 15 residues. CDR3 sequence (DNA): TGTGCCACCAGCAGTGGACAGGGGGTCACCGGGGAGCTGTTTTTT. It specifies CATSSGQGVTGELFF.

The chain combines TRBV9 with TRBJ2-2; D is ambiguous. The V end was cut by 4 bases, the J end by 7 bases, with 14 bases between. The CDR3 consists of 14 residues. Germline V gene sequence: CDR1 SGDLS, CDR2 YYNGEE. The CDR3 coding sequence is TGTGCCAGCAGCCCAGGATCTTCTGGCGGGGAGCTGTTTTTT. Translated: CASSPGSSGGELFF.